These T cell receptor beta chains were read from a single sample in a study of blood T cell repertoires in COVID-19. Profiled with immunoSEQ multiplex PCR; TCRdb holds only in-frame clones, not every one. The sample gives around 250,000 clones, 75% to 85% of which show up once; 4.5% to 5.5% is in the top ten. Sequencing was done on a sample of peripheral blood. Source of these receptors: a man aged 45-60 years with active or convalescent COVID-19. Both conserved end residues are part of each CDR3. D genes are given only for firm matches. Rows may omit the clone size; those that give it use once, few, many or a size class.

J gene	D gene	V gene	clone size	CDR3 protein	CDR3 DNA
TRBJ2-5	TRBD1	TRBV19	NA	CASSIKGGRGETQYF	TGTGCCAGTAGTATTAAAGGGGGCCGGGGAGAGACCCAGTACTTC
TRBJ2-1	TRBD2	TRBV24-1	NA	CATSDPSGVYNEQFF	TGTGCCACCAGTGACCCTAGCGGGGTATACAATGAGCAGTTCTTC
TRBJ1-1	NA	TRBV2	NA	CANSDGFMNTEAFF	TGTGCCAACAGTGACGGGTTTATGAACACTGAAGCTTTCTTT
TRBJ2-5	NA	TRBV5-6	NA	CASSQTGLGETQYF	TGTGCCAGCAGCCAAACAGGGCTCGGGGAGACCCAGTACTTC
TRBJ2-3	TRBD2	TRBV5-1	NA	CASSFGGRATDTQYF	TGCGCCAGCAGCTTTGGCGGGAGGGCCACAGATACGCAGTATTTT
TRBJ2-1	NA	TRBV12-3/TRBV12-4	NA	CASSLAVRNEQFF	TGTGCCAGCAGCCTCGCCGTGAGAAATGAGCAGTTCTTC
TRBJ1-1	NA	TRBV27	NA	CASSSGNTEAFF	TGTGCCAGCAGTTCGGGGAACACTGAAGCTTTCTTT
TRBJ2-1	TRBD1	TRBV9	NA	CASSTSGTAYNEQFF	TGTGCCAGCAGTACTTCCGGGACAGCCTACAATGAGCAGTTCTTC
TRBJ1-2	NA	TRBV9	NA	CASSDDRIHYGYTF	TGTGCCAGCAGCGACGACAGAATACACTATGGCTACACCTTC
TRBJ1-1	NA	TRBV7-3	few	CASSLSGERPFF	TGTGCCAGCAGTCTCTCCGGGGAGCGACCTTTCTTT
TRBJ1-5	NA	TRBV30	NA	CAWSLRAGEHPQHF	TGTGCCTGGAGTCTACGGGCAGGGGAACATCCCCAGCATTTT
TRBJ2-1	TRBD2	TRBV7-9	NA	CASSLRRERYNEQFF	TGTGCCAGCAGCTTACGGCGGGAGAGATACAATGAGCAGTTCTTC
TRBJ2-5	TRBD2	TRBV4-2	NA	CASSPEPTSPGETQYF	TGTGCCAGCAGCCCCGAACCGACTAGCCCTGGAGAGACCCAGTACTTC
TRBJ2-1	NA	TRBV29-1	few	CSAAGLSYNEQFF	TGCAGCGCCGCAGGGCTCTCCTACAATGAGCAGTTCTTC
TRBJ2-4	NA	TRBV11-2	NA	CASSLVRVGQGGPKNIQYF	TGTGCCAGCAGCTTAGTCCGGGTGGGGCAGGGTGGTCCCAAAAACATTCAGTACTTC
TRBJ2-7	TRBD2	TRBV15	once	CATSSSGRDEQYF	TGTGCCACCAGCAGCTCAGGGAGGGACGAGCAGTACTTC
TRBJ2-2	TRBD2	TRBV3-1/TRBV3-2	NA	CASSQGSGLVTGELFF	TGTGCCAGCAGCCAAGGATCAGGACTAGTCACCGGGGAGCTGTTTTTT
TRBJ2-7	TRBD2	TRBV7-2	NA	CASSYGTSGRRLGYEQYF	TGTGCCAGCAGCTACGGGACTAGCGGGAGAAGGTTGGGCTACGAGCAGTACTTC
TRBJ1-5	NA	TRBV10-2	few	CASGGSIANQPQHF	TGCGCCAGCGGAGGGTCTATAGCCAATCAGCCCCAGCATTTT
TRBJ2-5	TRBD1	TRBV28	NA	CASSPDRAASRTQYF	TGTGCCAGCAGCCCGGACAGGGCAGCCTCGCGGACCCAGTACTTC
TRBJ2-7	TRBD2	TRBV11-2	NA	CASSLERAQSGNYEQYF	TGTGCCAGCAGCTTAGAACGGGCGCAAAGCGGGAACTACGAGCAGTACTTC
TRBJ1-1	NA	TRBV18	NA	CASSPNGQGSEAFF	TGTGCCAGCTCACCCAATGGGCAGGGGTCTGAAGCTTTCTTT
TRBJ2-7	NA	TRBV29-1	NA	CSAEIAFFYEQYF	TGCAGCGCCGAAATAGCGTTCTTCTACGAGCAGTACTTC
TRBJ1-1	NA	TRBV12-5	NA	CASGLVPQGAIGAFF	TGTGCTAGTGGTTTGGTCCCTCAAGGGGCGATCGGAGCTTTCTTT
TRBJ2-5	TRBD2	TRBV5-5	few	CASSPTSGSRETQYF	TGTGCCAGCAGCCCCACTAGCGGGAGTAGAGAGACCCAGTACTTC
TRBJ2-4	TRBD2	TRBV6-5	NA	CASSRLAAQNIQYF	TGTGCCAGCAGTCGACTAGCGGCCCAAAACATTCAGTACTTC
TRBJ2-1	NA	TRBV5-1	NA	CASSGGDSYNEQFF	TGCGCCAGCAGCGGAGGGGACTCCTACAATGAGCAGTTCTTC
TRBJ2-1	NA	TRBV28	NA	CASSLSPPRGLYNEQFF	TGTGCCAGCAGTTTATCCCCCCCCAGGGGCCTATACAATGAGCAGTTCTTC
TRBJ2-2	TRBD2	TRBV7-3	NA	CASSLRAGVSAGELFF	TGTGCCAGCAGCTTACGAGCGGGAGTTTCGGCCGGGGAGCTGTTTTTT
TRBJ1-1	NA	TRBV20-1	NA	CSAPSRAEAFF	TGCAGTGCTCCGTCGAGGGCTGAAGCTTTCTTT
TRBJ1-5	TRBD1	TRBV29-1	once	CSGITGVGQPQHF	TGCAGCGGAATAACAGGGGTGGGTCAGCCCCAGCATTTT
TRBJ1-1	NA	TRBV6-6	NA	CASSYSGGRTEAFF	TGTGCCAGCAGTTACTCAGGGGGAAGGACTGAAGCTTTCTTT
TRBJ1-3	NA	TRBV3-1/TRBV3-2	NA	CASSQESRRLSSGNTIYF	TGTGCCAGCAGCCAAGAAAGCCGACGACTGAGCTCTGGAAACACCATATATTTT
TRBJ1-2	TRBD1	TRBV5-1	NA	CASSLAPGQVNYGYTF	TGCGCCAGCAGCTTGGCCCCCGGACAGGTTAACTATGGCTACACCTTC
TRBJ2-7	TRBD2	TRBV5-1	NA	CASSLAATSGMFSYEQYF	TGCGCCAGCAGCTTGGCCGCGACTAGCGGGATGTTCTCCTACGAGCAGTACTTC